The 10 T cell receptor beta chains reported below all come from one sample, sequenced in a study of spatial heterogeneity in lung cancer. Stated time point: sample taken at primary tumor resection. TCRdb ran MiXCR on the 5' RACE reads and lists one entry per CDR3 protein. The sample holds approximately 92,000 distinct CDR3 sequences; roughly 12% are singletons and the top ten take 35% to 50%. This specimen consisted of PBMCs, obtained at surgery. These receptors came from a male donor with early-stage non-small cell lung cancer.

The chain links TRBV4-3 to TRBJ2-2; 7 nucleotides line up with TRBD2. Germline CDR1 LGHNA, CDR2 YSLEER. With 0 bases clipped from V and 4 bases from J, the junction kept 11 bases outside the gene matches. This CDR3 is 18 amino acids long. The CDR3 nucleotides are TGCGCCAGCAGCCAAGATTACCTGGGGGAGGGCCTCACCGGGGAGCTGTTTTTT. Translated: CASSQDYLGEGLTGELFF.

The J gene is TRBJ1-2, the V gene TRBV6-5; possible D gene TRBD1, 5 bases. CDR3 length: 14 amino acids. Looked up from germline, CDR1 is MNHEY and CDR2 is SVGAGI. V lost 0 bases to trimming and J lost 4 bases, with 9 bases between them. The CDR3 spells CASSYSNQGYGYTF. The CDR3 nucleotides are TGTGCCAGCAGTTACTCAAATCAGGGCTATGGCTACACCTTC.

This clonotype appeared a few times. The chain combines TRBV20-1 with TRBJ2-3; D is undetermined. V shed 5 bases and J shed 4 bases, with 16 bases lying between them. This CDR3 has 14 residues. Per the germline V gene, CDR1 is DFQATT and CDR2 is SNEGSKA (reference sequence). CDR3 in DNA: TGCAGTGCTCGGGCCCTGGGGTCCCCAGATACGCAGTATTTT. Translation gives CSARALGSPDTQYF.

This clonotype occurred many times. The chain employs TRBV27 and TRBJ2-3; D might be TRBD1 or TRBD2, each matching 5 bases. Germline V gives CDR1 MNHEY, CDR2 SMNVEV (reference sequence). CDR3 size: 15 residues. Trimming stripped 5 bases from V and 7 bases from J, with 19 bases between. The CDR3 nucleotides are TGTGCCAGCAGTGTTGCCTCCTCCCGGGGCCATACGCAGTATTTT. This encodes CASSVASSRGHTQYF.

As DNA, the CDR3 is TGTGCTCCGCGGGCCAACTATGGCTACACCTTC. This encodes CAPRANYGYTF. The V call is TRBV21-1, the J call TRBJ1-2. TRBV21-1 is a recognized pseudogene. This CDR3 has 11 residues.

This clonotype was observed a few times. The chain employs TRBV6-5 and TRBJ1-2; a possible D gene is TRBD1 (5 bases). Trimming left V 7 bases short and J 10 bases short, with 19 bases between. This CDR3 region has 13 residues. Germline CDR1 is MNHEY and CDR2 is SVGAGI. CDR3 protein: CASTLRKGLAYTF. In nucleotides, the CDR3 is TGTGCCAGCACCTTAAGGAAGGGACTTGCCTACACCTTC.

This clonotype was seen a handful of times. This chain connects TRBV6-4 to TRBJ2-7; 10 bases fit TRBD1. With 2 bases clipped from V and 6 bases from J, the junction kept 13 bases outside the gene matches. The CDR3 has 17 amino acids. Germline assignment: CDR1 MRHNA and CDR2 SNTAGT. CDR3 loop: CASSDEQSGTGESEQYF. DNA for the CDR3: TGTGCCAGCAGTGACGAGCAATCCGGGACAGGGGAAAGCGAGCAGTACTTC.

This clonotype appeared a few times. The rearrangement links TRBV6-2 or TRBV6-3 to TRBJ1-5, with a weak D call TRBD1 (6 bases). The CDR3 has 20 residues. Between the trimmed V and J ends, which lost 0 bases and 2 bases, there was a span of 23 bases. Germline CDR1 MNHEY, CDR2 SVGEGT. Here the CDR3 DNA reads TGTGCCAGCAGTTACTCATCCAGGTTATCCGGTCCAGGGGGCAATCAGCCCCAGCATTTT. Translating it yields CASSYSSRLSGPGGNQPQHF.

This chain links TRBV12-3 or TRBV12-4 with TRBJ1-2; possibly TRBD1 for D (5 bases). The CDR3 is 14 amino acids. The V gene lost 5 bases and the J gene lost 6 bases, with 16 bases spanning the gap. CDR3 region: CASSASPGFHGYTF. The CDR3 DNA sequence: TGTGCCAGCAGTGCCTCCCCAGGGTTTCATGGCTACACCTTC.

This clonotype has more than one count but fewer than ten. The CDR3 loop is CASSTTASGTGELFF. The CDR3 DNA sequence: TGTGCCAGCAGCACGACAGCTTCTGGGACCGGGGAGCTGTTTTTT. The J gene is TRBJ2-2, the V gene TRBV7-6; TRBD1 might be the D (5 bases). There are 15 residues in the CDR3. Looked up from germline, CDR1 is SGHVS and CDR2 is FNYEAQ. V shed 5 bases and J shed 5 bases, with 15 bases lying between them. The full variable domain, rest sourced from reference TRBV7-6 and TRBJ2-2, is GAGVSQSPRYKVTKRGQDVALRCDPISGHVSLYWYRQALGQGPEFLTYFNYEAQQDKSGLPNDRFSAERPEGSISTLTIQRTEQRDSAMYRCASSTTASGTGELFFGEGSRLTVL.